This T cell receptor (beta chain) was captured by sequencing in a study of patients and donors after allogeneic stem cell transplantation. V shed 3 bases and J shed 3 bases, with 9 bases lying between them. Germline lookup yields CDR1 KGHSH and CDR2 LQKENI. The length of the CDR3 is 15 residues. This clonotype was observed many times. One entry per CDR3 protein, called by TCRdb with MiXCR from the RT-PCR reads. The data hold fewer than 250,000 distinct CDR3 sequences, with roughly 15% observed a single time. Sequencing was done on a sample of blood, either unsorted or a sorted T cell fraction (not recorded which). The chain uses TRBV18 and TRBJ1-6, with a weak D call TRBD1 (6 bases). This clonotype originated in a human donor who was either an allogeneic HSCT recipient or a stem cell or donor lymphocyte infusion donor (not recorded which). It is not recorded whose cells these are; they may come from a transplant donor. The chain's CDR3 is CASSPRGDYNSPLHF. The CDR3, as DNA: TGTGCCAGCTCACCCAGGGGTGACTATAATTCACCCCTCCACTTT.